This TCR beta chain was sequenced in a study of CXCR4 blockade with PD-1 therapy in pancreatic cancer. The assay was immunoSEQ multiplex PCR, and TCRdb's table has in-frame clones only and misses some. The sample has under 1,500 clones, around two fifths seen once. This CDR3 has 15 residues. V lost 6 bases to trimming and J lost 2 bases; unmatched junction nucleotides: 6. Germline V gene data show CDR1 as SGHNT and CDR2 as YENEEA. Relative to its sample, this clone is large. The antigen is not known. No neoadjuvant therapy was given before resection to the patients supplying these archived tumor blocks. Study-wide results and caveats: More frequent amino acid clones had more nucleotide rearrangements, suggesting convergent selection. Sequencing covered TCRbeta chains only, not alpha chains.

The sample consisted of tumor tissue. This chain joins TRBV11-3 and TRBJ2-1; 8 positions agree with TRBD2. This TCR was sampled from a human donor with pancreatic ductal adenocarcinoma. The CDR3 bases are TGTGCCAGCAGTTTGGCGGGGGGTACCTACAATGAGCAGTTCTTC. It encodes CASSLAGGTYNEQFF.